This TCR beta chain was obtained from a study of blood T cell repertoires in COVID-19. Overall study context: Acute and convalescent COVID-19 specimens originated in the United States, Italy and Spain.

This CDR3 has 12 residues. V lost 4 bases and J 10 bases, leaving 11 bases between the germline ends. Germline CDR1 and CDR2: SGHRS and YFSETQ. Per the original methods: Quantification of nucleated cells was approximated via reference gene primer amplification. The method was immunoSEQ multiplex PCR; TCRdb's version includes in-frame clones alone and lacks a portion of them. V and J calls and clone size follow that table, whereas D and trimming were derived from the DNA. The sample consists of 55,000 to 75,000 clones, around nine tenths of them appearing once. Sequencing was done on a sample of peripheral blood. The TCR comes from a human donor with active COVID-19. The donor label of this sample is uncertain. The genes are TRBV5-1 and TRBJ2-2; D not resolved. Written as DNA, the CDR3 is TGCGCCAGCAGCGATAGCTTTGTGGAGCTGTTTTTT. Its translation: CASSDSFVELFF.